This T cell receptor beta chain was sequenced in a study of response to subunit inactivated influenza vaccine (dated by TCRdb to 2016 to 2019). Regarding the research as a whole: The study used deep quantitative T cell receptor repertoire profiling to track responses to a trivalent subunit inactivated influenza vaccine. Results the study describes overall, beyond this receptor: The authors proposed that each seasonal influenza vaccination may bring in only a limited number of new T cells.

A remark on this clonotype: It lacks a known antigen. Base-call qualities are not available, and no considerably larger clone is one nucleotide away.

Library creation used RT-PCR. Sequencing instrument: Illumina HiSeq 2500. TCRdb reprocessed the public reads (quality trimming at Q25 with fastp, clone calling with MiXCR) and kept in-frame beta chains. CDR3 protein duplicates are merged, each entry listing the most common genes and DNA. In this sample the table shows hundreds of thousands of distinct CDR3 sequences, approximately 11% of which occur a single time. The ten largest clones capture about 12% of the sample. Read against the paper, the sample's time point label means: 45 days after influenza vaccine administration. V loses 1 base of germline sequence and J loses 9 bases, and the interval between the two ends is 11 bases. CDR3 length: 13 amino acids, cysteine to phenylalanine. Only the CDR3 part of the read is kept: 39 bases, read in frame from the first base. From a lookup of the germline V gene, CDR1 and CDR2 are SGHVS and FQNEAQ.

This sequence originates from a man between 45 and 60 years old who received an inactivated influenza vaccine. Donor details come from another sample of the same person, matched by shared clones. The sequence joins TRBV7-8 to TRBJ2-3, with TRBD1 perhaps the D gene, on 5 matching bases. This specimen consisted of PBMCs from blood, obtained 45 days after vaccination. The CDR3 sequence is CASSLGSGKTQYF. The base sequence is TGTGCCAGCAGCTTAGGCTCAGGGAAGACGCAGTATTTT.